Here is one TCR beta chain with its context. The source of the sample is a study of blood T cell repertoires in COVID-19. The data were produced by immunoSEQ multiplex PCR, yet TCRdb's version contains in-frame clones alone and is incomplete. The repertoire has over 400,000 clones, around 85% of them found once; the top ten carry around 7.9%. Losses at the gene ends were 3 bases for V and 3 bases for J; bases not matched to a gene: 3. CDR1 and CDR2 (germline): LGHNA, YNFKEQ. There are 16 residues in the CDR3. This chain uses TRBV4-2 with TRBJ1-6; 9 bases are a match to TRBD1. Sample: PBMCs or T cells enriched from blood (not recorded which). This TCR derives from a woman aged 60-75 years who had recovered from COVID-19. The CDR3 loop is CASSQGDRVYNSPLHF. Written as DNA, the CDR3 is TGTGCCAGCAGCCAGGGGGACAGGGTCTATAATTCACCCCTCCACTTT.